This T cell receptor (beta chain) was documented in a study of blood T cell repertoires in COVID-19. Enrolled during active infection, Seattle patients were then followed longitudinally. Per the study methods: Estimates of nucleated cell counts were drawn from the amplification of reference gene primers. Some clones are missing from TCRdb's copy, which holds only in-frame ones; the method was immunoSEQ multiplex PCR. That table gives V, J and clone size, and the DNA gave D and trimming. Among under 200,000 clones, 80% to 90% were seen once, and the ten largest hold approximately 9.9%. This CDR3 comprises 13 residues. Germline values: CDR1 GTSNPN, CDR2 SVGIG (reference sequence). V was pared by 3 bases and J by 4 bases, with 0 bases of the junction left unmatched. This clone was counted only a few times.

The chain couples TRBV30 to TRBJ1-6, with 7 nucleotides matching TRBD1. The specimen was peripheral blood. This clonotype originated in a woman in her sixties with COVID-19, enrolled during active disease. The CDR3 spells CAWRGQYNSPLHF. In DNA, the CDR3 is TGTGCCTGGAGGGGACAGTATAATTCACCCCTCCACTTT.